The rows below give T cell receptor beta chains drawn from one sample of a study of beta chain features in type 1 diabetes. The assay was immunoSEQ multiplex PCR, and TCRdb's table has in-frame clones only and misses some. The data hold about 250,000 clones, with 13% to 15% observed a single time. Source material: naive CD4+ T cells from blood. The receptors stem from a middle-aged woman in good health. Both conserved end residues are part of each CDR3. Each record gives: D gene, clone size, V gene, J gene, CDR3 protein, CDR3 DNA. The D gene is left open where the match is weak. Clone size, where shown, is once, few, many, or a class for clones that have expanded.

d_call: NA
clone_size: few
v_call: TRBV29-1
j_call: TRBJ1-1
cdr3_aa: CSVWSGEAFF
cdr3_nt: TGCAGCGTGTGGAGTGGTGAAGCTTTCTTT

d_call: NA
clone_size: NA
v_call: TRBV18
j_call: TRBJ1-5
cdr3_aa: CASSPLGGDSNQPQHF
cdr3_nt: TGTGCCAGCTCACCGTTAGGCGGAGATAGCAATCAGCCCCAGCATTTT

d_call: TRBD2
clone_size: few
v_call: TRBV9
j_call: TRBJ2-1
cdr3_aa: CASSVTQGLAGYEQFF
cdr3_nt: TGTGCCAGCAGCGTAACCCAAGGACTAGCGGGGTATGAGCAGTTCTTC

d_call: TRBD1
clone_size: few
v_call: TRBV6-6
j_call: TRBJ2-7
cdr3_aa: CASSKVRDRGSNEQYF
cdr3_nt: TGTGCCAGCAGCAAAGTCCGGGACAGGGGGAGCAACGAGCAGTACTTC

d_call: NA
clone_size: NA
v_call: TRBV6-1
j_call: TRBJ2-2
cdr3_aa: CASNPGTGELFF
cdr3_nt: TGTGCCAGCAACCCGGGGACCGGGGAGCTGTTTTTT

d_call: TRBD1
clone_size: NA
v_call: TRBV9
j_call: TRBJ1-5
cdr3_aa: CASSRTGNSNQPQHF
cdr3_nt: TGTGCCAGCAGTAGGACAGGAAATAGCAATCAGCCCCAGCATTTT

d_call: NA
clone_size: few
v_call: TRBV14
j_call: TRBJ2-1
cdr3_aa: CASSQGLQFHEQFF
cdr3_nt: TGTGCCAGCAGCCAAGGTTTACAGTTCCATGAGCAGTTCTTC

d_call: TRBD2
clone_size: NA
v_call: TRBV6-6
j_call: TRBJ2-1
cdr3_aa: CASKIAGGLNEQFF
cdr3_nt: TGTGCCAGCAAGATAGCGGGGGGGCTTAATGAGCAGTTCTTC

d_call: NA
clone_size: few
v_call: TRBV27
j_call: TRBJ2-7
cdr3_aa: CASSALGAGSYEQYF
cdr3_nt: TGTGCCAGCAGTGCCCTAGGAGCGGGCTCCTACGAGCAGTACTTC

d_call: TRBD2
clone_size: NA
v_call: TRBV29-1
j_call: TRBJ2-2
cdr3_aa: CSVEVPWLAGGQAGELFF
cdr3_nt: TGCAGCGTTGAAGTCCCATGGCTAGCGGGGGGGCAGGCCGGGGAGCTGTTTTTT

d_call: TRBD1
clone_size: few
v_call: TRBV19
j_call: TRBJ2-7
cdr3_aa: CATKDRGIYEQYF
cdr3_nt: TGTGCCACTAAGGACAGGGGGATCTACGAGCAGTACTTC

d_call: NA
clone_size: NA
v_call: TRBV27
j_call: TRBJ1-5
cdr3_aa: CASRRTDSNQPQHF
cdr3_nt: TGTGCCAGCAGGCGGACAGATAGCAATCAGCCCCAGCATTTT

d_call: NA
clone_size: many
v_call: TRBV14
j_call: TRBJ2-6
cdr3_aa: CASSQVLRSGANVLTF
cdr3_nt: TGTGCCAGCAGCCAAGTCCTCCGCTCTGGGGCCAACGTCCTGACTTTC

d_call: TRBD1
clone_size: NA
v_call: TRBV6-5
j_call: TRBJ1-2
cdr3_aa: CASRPGQENLYGYTF
cdr3_nt: TGTGCCAGCAGACCAGGACAGGAAAACCTCTATGGCTACACCTTC

d_call: TRBD1
clone_size: NA
v_call: TRBV6-5
j_call: TRBJ1-6
cdr3_aa: CASSRTGPRGPLHF
cdr3_nt: TGTGCCAGCAGCCGGACAGGGCCTAGGGGACCCCTCCACTTT

d_call: NA
clone_size: NA
v_call: TRBV4-2
j_call: TRBJ2-2
cdr3_aa: CASSRNGQTDTGELFF
cdr3_nt: TGTGCCAGCAGCCGGAACGGACAGACAGACACCGGGGAGCTGTTTTTT

d_call: TRBD2
clone_size: few
v_call: TRBV7-2
j_call: TRBJ2-3
cdr3_aa: CASSLTSGGIDTQYF
cdr3_nt: TGTGCCAGCAGCCTTACTAGCGGGGGTATAGATACGCAGTATTTT

d_call: NA
clone_size: few
v_call: TRBV19
j_call: TRBJ1-1
cdr3_aa: CASSNTGFTEAFF
cdr3_nt: TGTGCCAGTAGTAATACGGGGTTCACTGAAGCTTTCTTT

d_call: NA
clone_size: NA
v_call: TRBV9
j_call: TRBJ2-3
cdr3_aa: CASSVDQLVPQYF
cdr3_nt: TGTGCCAGCAGCGTAGACCAACTAGTGCCGCAGTATTTT

d_call: NA
clone_size: NA
v_call: TRBV29-1
j_call: TRBJ2-7
cdr3_aa: CSVVGARSSTYEQYF
cdr3_nt: TGCAGCGTTGTGGGAGCACGATCCTCGACCTACGAGCAGTACTTC

d_call: NA
clone_size: few
v_call: TRBV5-1
j_call: TRBJ2-5
cdr3_aa: CASSVRRETQYF
cdr3_nt: TGCGCCAGCAGCGTCCGTCGGGAGACCCAGTACTTC

d_call: TRBD2
clone_size: once
v_call: TRBV6-4
j_call: TRBJ2-1
cdr3_aa: CASSFSGGSTSYNEQFF
cdr3_nt: TGTGCCAGCAGTTTTAGCGGGGGGTCTACTTCCTACAATGAGCAGTTCTTC

d_call: TRBD1
clone_size: few
v_call: TRBV18
j_call: TRBJ1-5
cdr3_aa: CASSLQGGNQPQHF
cdr3_nt: TGTGCCAGCTCACTACAGGGGGGCAATCAGCCCCAGCATTTT

d_call: NA
clone_size: NA
v_call: TRBV21-1
j_call: TRBJ2-7
cdr3_aa: CASSKAEQGSYEQYF
cdr3_nt: TGTGCCAGCAGCAAAGCGGAACAGGGGTCCTACGAGCAGTACTTC